This is a list of T cell receptor beta chains from one sample in a study of Ad26.COV2.S vaccination and SARS-CoV-2 variants. Sequencing was performed with immunoSEQ multiplex PCR; in TCRdb, only in-frame clones are kept and a portion is missing. Here the sample spans about 420,000 clones, 85% to 90% being singletons. The sequencing here drew on peripheral blood, taken in a trial of Ad26.COV2.S vaccine versus placebo. All receptors derive from a person between 18 and 60 years old who received the Ad26.COV2.S COVID-19 vaccine or a placebo. Both conserved end residues are part of each CDR3. The D gene is left open where the match is weak. Clone size is shown for a subset of rows, as once, few, many or a class of expanded clone.

cdr3_aa: CASSLSVGELNTEAFF
cdr3_nt: TGTGCCAGCAGTTTATCTGTGGGGGAACTGAACACTGAAGCTTTCTTT
d_call: -
clone_size: -
j_call: TRBJ1-1
v_call: TRBV27

cdr3_aa: CASSPGQDLWKLFF
cdr3_nt: TGTGCCAGCTCCCCGGGACAGGACCTTTGGAAGCTGTTTTTT
d_call: TRBD1
clone_size: -
j_call: TRBJ2-2
v_call: TRBV18

cdr3_aa: CASSFSSNTEAFF
cdr3_nt: TGTGCCAGTAGTTTTTCATCGAACACTGAAGCTTTCTTT
d_call: -
clone_size: -
j_call: TRBJ1-1
v_call: TRBV19

cdr3_aa: CATTGITEAFF
cdr3_nt: TGTGCCACTACAGGGATCACTGAAGCTTTCTTT
d_call: -
clone_size: -
j_call: TRBJ1-1
v_call: TRBV19

cdr3_aa: CASSFLTGGDEKLFF
cdr3_nt: TGTGCCAGCAGCTTCCTGACAGGGGGGGATGAAAAACTGTTTTTT
d_call: TRBD1
clone_size: -
j_call: TRBJ1-4
v_call: TRBV7-9

cdr3_aa: CASSLGNEQFF
cdr3_nt: TGCGCCAGCAGCTTGGGGAACGAGCAGTTCTTC
d_call: -
clone_size: -
j_call: TRBJ2-1
v_call: TRBV5-1

cdr3_aa: CASSLGTGGLYEQYF
cdr3_nt: TGCGCCAGCAGCTTGGGGACAGGGGGCTTATACGAGCAGTACTTC
d_call: TRBD1
clone_size: -
j_call: TRBJ2-7
v_call: TRBV5-1

cdr3_aa: CASSLDLAVDTQYF
cdr3_nt: TGTGCCAGCAGCTTAGATCTAGCTGTAGATACGCAGTATTTT
d_call: -
clone_size: -
j_call: TRBJ2-3
v_call: TRBV11-2

cdr3_aa: CAISESPPGSWEETQYF
cdr3_nt: TGTGCCATCAGTGAGTCGCCCCCGGGGAGTTGGGAAGAGACCCAGTACTTC
d_call: -
clone_size: -
j_call: TRBJ2-5
v_call: TRBV10-3

cdr3_aa: CASSGREKLFF
cdr3_nt: TGTGCCAGTAGTGGCCGTGAAAAACTGTTTTTT
d_call: -
clone_size: -
j_call: TRBJ1-4
v_call: TRBV19

cdr3_aa: CASSFRRDTEAFF
cdr3_nt: TGTGCCAGCAGCTTTCGGAGAGACACTGAAGCTTTCTTT
d_call: -
clone_size: -
j_call: TRBJ1-1
v_call: TRBV11-3

cdr3_aa: CASTSSGEGTQYF
cdr3_nt: TGTGCCAGCACCTCATCTGGTGAGGGCACGCAGTATTTT
d_call: -
clone_size: -
j_call: TRBJ2-3
v_call: TRBV6-5

cdr3_aa: CASSQDQGMRYEQYF
cdr3_nt: TGTGCCAGCAGCCAAGACCAGGGGATGCGGTACGAGCAGTACTTC
d_call: -
clone_size: -
j_call: TRBJ2-7
v_call: TRBV14

cdr3_aa: CASRPRGASSYNEQFF
cdr3_nt: TGTGCCAGCAGACCAAGAGGGGCGAGCTCCTACAATGAGCAGTTCTTC
d_call: -
clone_size: -
j_call: TRBJ2-1
v_call: TRBV5-5

cdr3_aa: CASSSRVNTGELFF
cdr3_nt: TGTGCCAGCTCATCCAGGGTAAACACCGGGGAGCTGTTTTTT
d_call: -
clone_size: -
j_call: TRBJ2-2
v_call: TRBV18

cdr3_aa: CASSLAGTSGTPYEQYF
cdr3_nt: TGTGCCAGCAGCTTAGCTGGGACTAGCGGTACACCCTACGAGCAGTACTTC
d_call: TRBD2
clone_size: -
j_call: TRBJ2-7
v_call: TRBV11-2

cdr3_aa: CASSQNTATNSPLHF
cdr3_nt: TGTGCCAGCAGCCAAAATACAGCGACGAATTCACCCCTCCACTTT
d_call: -
clone_size: -
j_call: TRBJ1-6
v_call: TRBV3-1/TRBV3-2

cdr3_aa: CASRVAKGRAGELFF
cdr3_nt: TGTGCCAGCAGAGTGGCGAAGGGGCGGGCCGGGGAGCTGTTTTTT
d_call: -
clone_size: -
j_call: TRBJ2-2
v_call: TRBV2

cdr3_aa: CASRPKGAVETQYF
cdr3_nt: TGTGCCAGCAGGCCAAAGGGGGCAGTGGAGACCCAGTACTTC
d_call: TRBD1
clone_size: -
j_call: TRBJ2-5
v_call: TRBV7-9

cdr3_aa: CASSWTGTTNEKLFF
cdr3_nt: TGTGCCAGCTCATGGACAGGTACAACTAATGAAAAACTGTTTTTT
d_call: TRBD1
clone_size: -
j_call: TRBJ1-4
v_call: TRBV18

cdr3_aa: CASSEDNRAPSNQPQHF
cdr3_nt: TGTGCCAGCAGTGAAGATAACAGGGCCCCTAGCAATCAGCCCCAGCATTTT
d_call: -
clone_size: -
j_call: TRBJ1-5
v_call: TRBV6-1

cdr3_aa: CSASGGETDTQYF
cdr3_nt: TGCAGCGCAAGCGGGGGGGAAACAGATACGCAGTATTTT
d_call: TRBD2
clone_size: -
j_call: TRBJ2-3
v_call: TRBV29-1

cdr3_aa: CASSLVGFEQYF
cdr3_nt: TGTGCCAGCAGCTTGGTAGGCTTCGAGCAGTACTTC
d_call: -
clone_size: -
j_call: TRBJ2-7
v_call: TRBV5-4

cdr3_aa: CASTTGGYYQPQHF
cdr3_nt: TGTGCCAGCACGACAGGGGGCTACTATCAGCCCCAGCATTTT
d_call: TRBD1
clone_size: -
j_call: TRBJ1-5
v_call: TRBV6-6

cdr3_aa: CASMRLGGGSTEAFF
cdr3_nt: TGTGCCAGCATGCGATTAGGCGGGGGGAGCACTGAAGCTTTCTTT
d_call: -
clone_size: few
j_call: TRBJ1-1
v_call: TRBV5-6

cdr3_aa: CASSRDRGFSGYTF
cdr3_nt: TGTGCCAGCAGCCGGGACAGGGGTTTTTCTGGCTACACCTTC
d_call: TRBD1
clone_size: -
j_call: TRBJ1-2
v_call: TRBV9

cdr3_aa: CASSFGGPGGGLDTYEQYF
cdr3_nt: TGTGCCAGCAGCTTCGGGGGGCCTGGCGGGGGCCTTGATACCTACGAGCAGTACTTC
d_call: -
clone_size: -
j_call: TRBJ2-7
v_call: TRBV5-4

cdr3_aa: CAWIPANTEAFF
cdr3_nt: TGTGCCTGGATCCCCGCGAACACTGAAGCTTTCTTT
d_call: -
clone_size: -
j_call: TRBJ1-1
v_call: TRBV30

cdr3_aa: CASSQGLGRAYEQYF
cdr3_nt: TGTGCCAGCAGCCAAGGTTTAGGCCGGGCCTACGAGCAGTACTTC
d_call: -
clone_size: -
j_call: TRBJ2-7
v_call: TRBV3-1/TRBV3-2

cdr3_aa: CASSEASAGISTDTQYF
cdr3_nt: TGTGCCAGCAGTGAAGCTTCGGCAGGGATTAGCACAGATACGCAGTATTTT
d_call: -
clone_size: -
j_call: TRBJ2-3
v_call: TRBV2

cdr3_aa: CASSHSGANSPLHF
cdr3_nt: TGTGCCAGCAGCCACTCAGGGGCTAATTCACCCCTCCACTTT
d_call: -
clone_size: -
j_call: TRBJ1-6
v_call: TRBV7-2

cdr3_aa: CASSQGLGGGQETQYF
cdr3_nt: TGCGCCAGCAGCCAGGGGCTCGGAGGGGGGCAAGAGACCCAGTACTTC
d_call: -
clone_size: -
j_call: TRBJ2-5
v_call: TRBV4-3

cdr3_aa: CASSPNSRQASYEQYF
cdr3_nt: TGTGCCAGCAGCCCAAATTCGAGACAGGCTTCCTACGAGCAGTACTTC
d_call: -
clone_size: -
j_call: TRBJ2-7
v_call: TRBV7-3

cdr3_aa: CAIGTSGPRSYEQYF
cdr3_nt: TGTGCCATCGGGACTAGCGGGCCTCGCTCCTACGAGCAGTACTTC
d_call: TRBD2
clone_size: -
j_call: TRBJ2-7
v_call: TRBV10-3

cdr3_aa: CAWSLLQASGAQETQYF
cdr3_nt: TGTGCCTGGAGTTTACTTCAGGCTAGCGGGGCCCAAGAGACCCAGTACTTC
d_call: TRBD2
clone_size: -
j_call: TRBJ2-5
v_call: TRBV30

cdr3_aa: CASSLNQETQYF
cdr3_nt: TGTGCCAGCAGCTTAAACCAAGAGACCCAGTACTTC
d_call: -
clone_size: -
j_call: TRBJ2-5
v_call: TRBV5-4

cdr3_aa: CTTTPPGTGMISYTF
cdr3_nt: TGCACTACTACCCCACCCGGGACAGGGATGATCAGCTACACCTTC
d_call: TRBD1
clone_size: -
j_call: TRBJ1-2
v_call: TRBV29-1

cdr3_aa: CASSVRQGYNSPLHF
cdr3_nt: TGTGCCAGCAGCGTCCGGCAGGGGTATAATTCACCCCTCCACTTT
d_call: -
clone_size: -
j_call: TRBJ1-6
v_call: TRBV9

cdr3_aa: CAIRDPDTQYF
cdr3_nt: TGTGCCATCAGGGACCCAGATACGCAGTATTTT
d_call: -
clone_size: -
j_call: TRBJ2-3
v_call: TRBV10-3

cdr3_aa: CASITGQGLGIGYEQYF
cdr3_nt: TGTGCCAGCATTACTGGACAGGGACTGGGGATTGGCTACGAGCAGTACTTC
d_call: TRBD1
clone_size: once
j_call: TRBJ2-7
v_call: TRBV28

cdr3_aa: CASSHGTGNPKNTGELFF
cdr3_nt: TGCGCCAGCAGCCACGGTACAGGGAACCCTAAGAACACCGGGGAGCTGTTTTTT
d_call: -
clone_size: -
j_call: TRBJ2-2
v_call: TRBV4-3

cdr3_aa: CASSNYEQYF
cdr3_nt: TGTGCCAGCAGTAACTACGAGCAGTACTTC
d_call: -
clone_size: -
j_call: TRBJ2-7
v_call: TRBV28

cdr3_aa: CASKESGFNQPQHF
cdr3_nt: TGTGCCAGCAAGGAGAGCGGTTTCAATCAGCCCCAGCATTTT
d_call: -
clone_size: -
j_call: TRBJ1-5
v_call: TRBV27

cdr3_aa: CASSPLGTVNEQFF
cdr3_nt: TGTGCCAGCAGTCCACTGGGGACAGTCAATGAGCAGTTCTTC
d_call: TRBD1
clone_size: once
j_call: TRBJ2-1
v_call: TRBV28

cdr3_aa: CASSLSETQYF
cdr3_nt: TGTGCCAGCAGCTTGTCGGAGACCCAGTACTTC
d_call: -
clone_size: -
j_call: TRBJ2-5
v_call: TRBV5-6

cdr3_aa: CASRITYNEQFF
cdr3_nt: TGTGCCAGTAGAATCACCTACAATGAGCAGTTCTTC
d_call: -
clone_size: -
j_call: TRBJ2-1
v_call: TRBV19

cdr3_aa: CASSWGPPGVASNYGYTF
cdr3_nt: TGTGCCAGCAGTTGGGGCCCGCCAGGCGTAGCCTCTAACTATGGCTACACCTTC
d_call: -
clone_size: -
j_call: TRBJ1-2
v_call: TRBV7-9

cdr3_aa: CASRLTGHYEQYF
cdr3_nt: TGTGCCAGCAGACTGACAGGACACTACGAGCAGTACTTC
d_call: -
clone_size: -
j_call: TRBJ2-7
v_call: TRBV27